The 2 T cell receptor beta chains in this list originate from one sample, sequenced in a study of prognosis after radiotherapy for stage I lung cancer (TCRdb year 2021). These reads were obtained on an Illumina HiSeq 3000. Two rounds of multiplex PCR on genomic DNA were used to amplify the TCR beta CDR3 region. In the first round of PCR, primers specific to each TRBV and TRBJ gene were used, and the primer sequences are filed in Chinese patent CN105087789A. TCRdb took the public reads, trimmed them with fastp at Q25, ran MiXCR for clone calling and kept in-frame beta chains. Each record represents a unique CDR3 protein, reported with the most common genes and DNA among its rows. For this sample there are tens of thousands of distinct CDR3 sequences; around a third appear just once. In total, the top ten clones hold 9.2% of the sample. The sample consisted of PBMCs, taken before or after stereotactic body radiation therapy (not recorded which). Receptors originate from a donor over 45 with non-small cell lung cancer.

A remark on this clonotype: One base away lies a much larger clone, so this may be a sequencing read error. For the CDR3, the DNA is TGTGCCAGCAGTTACCCCCCTGTTGGCGGGAGTAAAGATACGCAGTATTTT. Translation gives CASSYPPVGGSKDTQYF. The J gene is TRBJ2-3, the V gene TRBV6-9; 7 bases are a match to TRBD2. Germline trimming cut 3 bases from V and 5 bases from J; bases unmatched to any gene: 14. The length of the CDR3 is 17 residues. Germline lookup yields CDR1 MNHGY and CDR2 SVAAGI.

This clonotype was seen repeatedly, ten times or more. The chain's CDR3 is CATNRGQGGNTEAFF. CDR3 DNA sequence: TGCGCCACCAATAGAGGACAGGGGGGGAACACTGAAGCTTTCTTT. The chain recombines TRBV5-1 with TRBJ1-1; 10 nucleotides match TRBD1. The CDR3 length is 15 residues. Germline V lookup: CDR1 SGHRS, CDR2 YFSETQ. V lost 9 bases, J lost 1 base, and 9 bases stayed unmatched.